Below, 28 T cell receptor beta chains from the same sample are listed, as sequenced in a study of Ad26.COV2.S vaccination and SARS-CoV-2 variants (dated by TCRdb to 2020 to 2022). The library was obtained by the immunoSEQ multiplex PCR assay. The table was pulled from immuneACCESS by TCRdb, which kept in-frame rearrangements only. Such tables lose some clones; where checked, under half of the loss comes from unresolved V genes, and the rest has no known cause. The sample records almost 400,000 clones, around 89% of which are singletons. Of the sample, around 1.9% is held by the ten largest clones. The treatment or condition label, read with the paper, signifies: roughly 18 received Ad26.COV2.S at low or high dose, single or two shots; several received placebo; per-sample allocation not given. Repertoires of vaccine and placebo recipients were sequenced from samples collected on day 63 after the first injection.

This specimen consisted of peripheral blood, obtained in a trial of Ad26.COV2.S vaccine versus placebo. Every receptor here comes from a person aged 18 to 65 who received the Ad26.COV2.S COVID-19 vaccine or a placebo.

The gene calls are TRBV7-9 and TRBJ2-5, with D tentatively TRBD2 (5 bases). The V end lost 3 bases, the J end lost 2 bases, and 13 bases lay between the germline ends. Germline-derived CDR1 and CDR2 are SEHNR and FQNEAQ (reference sequence). The CDR3 covers 15 residues. CDR3 bases: TGTGCCAGCAGCTTGCCGGGGATGGGGCAAGAGACCCAGTACTTC. This encodes CASSLPGMGQETQYF.

V is TRBV4-2 and J is TRBJ2-1, with 7 positions matching TRBD2. After removal of 1 base from V and 3 bases from J, the junction contained 6 bases not matched to a gene. CDR1 is LGHNA, CDR2 YNFKEQ, per germline. The length of the CDR3 is 16 residues. The CDR3 DNA reads TGTGCCAGCAGCCAAGGAACAAGCGGGGTCTACAATGAGCAGTTCTTC. Its translation is CASSQGTSGVYNEQFF.

The chain joins TRBV19 to TRBJ1-2; possible D gene TRBD1, 5 bases. Trimming shortened V by 3 bases and J by 4 bases, and 15 bases separated the two germline ends. The germline CDR1 and CDR2 sequences are LNHDA and SQIVND (reference sequence). This CDR3 has 15 amino acids. CDR3 sequence reads: CASSIARGNPYGYTF. CDR3 bases: TGTGCCAGTAGTATCGCCCGGGGGAACCCCTATGGCTACACCTTC.

V usage is TRBV19 and J usage is TRBJ2-3; D uncertain. The CDR3 has 15 residues. V was cut by 2 bases and J by 6 bases, with 15 bases left in between. Germline V gene data show CDR1 as LNHDA and CDR2 as SQIVND (reference sequence). The DNA for the CDR3 is TGTGCCAGTAGTATATTCGGCAAGCCCGCGGATACGCAGTATTTT. Protein: CASSIFGKPADTQYF.

V is TRBV6-5 and J is TRBJ1-3; D ambiguous. The CDR3 sequence is 15 residues long. Between the trimmed V and J ends, which lost 5 bases and 3 bases, there was a span of 14 bases. Germline V gene lookup returns CDR1 MNHEY and CDR2 SVGAGI. This CDR3 is CASSTPGSFGNTIYF. The CDR3 nucleotides read TGTGCCAGCAGTACCCCGGGTTCCTTTGGAAACACCATATATTTT.

The V and J genes are TRBV5-6 and TRBJ2-7, with D unresolved. Germline values: CDR1 SGHDT, CDR2 YYEEEE. Trimming left V 0 bases short and J 4 bases short, with 17 bases between. This CDR3 region has 16 residues. CDR3 region: CASSLVLRRLTYEQYF. The CDR3 DNA reads TGTGCCAGCAGCTTGGTTCTTAGAAGACTTACGTACGAGCAGTACTTC.

V is TRBV18 and J is TRBJ1-3, with D possibly being TRBD1 (5 bases). Trimming left V 5 bases short and J 0 bases short, with 17 bases between. This CDR3 region has 17 residues. CDR1 and CDR2 (germline): KGHSH, LQKENI. As DNA, the CDR3 is TGTGCCAGCTCAACTATTAGCCAGGGAAACTCTGGAAACACCATATATTTT. Its protein is CASSTISQGNSGNTIYF.

V usage is TRBV29-1 and J usage is TRBJ2-3; 10 bases fit TRBD2. J was trimmed by 4 bases and V by 4 bases; bases with no gene match: 5. This CDR3 contains 14 residues. Germline values: CDR1 SQVTM, CDR2 ANQGSEA. CDR3: CSVGLAGVPDTQYF. The CDR3 region has the DNA TGCAGCGTTGGGCTAGCGGGAGTCCCAGATACGCAGTATTTT.

The chain carries TRBV29-1 and TRBJ2-2; no firm D call. CDR1 and CDR2 from the germline V gene are SQVTM and ANQGSEA. This CDR3 region has 14 residues. V was clipped by 1 base and J by 1 base, with 7 bases between them. As DNA, the CDR3 is TGCAGCGTTGAAGGGGGATTGAACACCGGGGAGCTGTTTTTT. Its protein is CSVEGGLNTGELFF.

The chain carries TRBV7-9 and TRBJ2-1; D not resolved. V was shortened by 4 bases and J by 3 bases, with 19 bases between the two germline ends. The germline CDR1 and CDR2 sequences are SEHNR and FQNEAQ (reference sequence). The CDR3 length is 17 residues. CDR3: CASSSPRVAEIYNEQFF. The CDR3 region has the DNA TGTGCCAGCAGCTCCCCACGTGTGGCGGAGATCTACAATGAGCAGTTCTTC.

The V call is TRBV29-1, the J call TRBJ1-2; 9 positions agree with TRBD1. The V segment lost 7 bases and the J segment 4 bases; nucleotides outside the gene matches: 7. CDR3 length: 13 residues. Germline V gives CDR1 SQVTM, CDR2 ANQGSEA. CDR3: CSAGTGSPYGYTF. CDR3 DNA sequence: TGCAGCGCCGGGACAGGGAGCCCCTATGGCTACACCTTC.

V usage is TRBV28 and J usage is TRBJ1-1, with D tentatively TRBD1 (5 bases). This CDR3 spans 15 amino acids. Germline loops: CDR1 MDHEN, CDR2 SYDVKM. V was cut by 1 base and J by 2 bases, with 11 bases left in between. In DNA form, the CDR3 reads TGTGCCAGCAGTTTATCCGGGGCCCAAAACACTGAAGCTTTCTTT. It encodes CASSLSGAQNTEAFF.

The chain joins TRBV24-1 to TRBJ2-1, with TRBD2 matching 11 bases. The V and J ends lost 3 bases and 6 bases, in that order; junction bases with no gene match: 6. CDR3 length: 16 residues. Per germline, CDR1 KGHDR and CDR2 SFDVKD. CDR3 amino acids: CATSDVAGGPRNEQFF. Here the CDR3 DNA reads TGTGCCACCAGTGATGTAGCGGGAGGGCCACGCAATGAGCAGTTCTTC.

The chain is built from TRBV2 and TRBJ1-1, with TRBD1 matching over 12 bases. This CDR3 comprises 17 residues. The germline V gene has CDR1 SNHLY and CDR2 FYNNEI. After removal of 9 bases from V and 0 bases from J, the junction contained 11 bases not matched to a gene. The CDR3 spells CARESGTGGGMNTEAFF. The DNA for the CDR3 is TGTGCCAGGGAATCCGGGACAGGGGGCGGCATGAACACTGAAGCTTTCTTT.

The rearrangement joins TRBV9 to TRBJ2-7, with 9 positions matching TRBD2. Germline V gene lookup returns CDR1 SGDLS and CDR2 YYNGEE. The CDR3 consists of 14 residues. V gave up 0 bases and J gave up 6 bases; unmatched junction bases: 4. This chain's CDR3 is CASSVESGRTEQYF. DNA for the CDR3: TGTGCCAGCAGCGTAGAAAGCGGGAGGACCGAGCAGTACTTC.

This clone occurred once. V usage is TRBV2 and J usage is TRBJ2-1; TRBD2 agrees at 10 bases. Trimming took 7 bases from V and 4 from J; bases not matched to a gene: 7. The CDR3 totals 15 residues. The germline V gene encodes CDR1 SNHLY and CDR2 FYNNEI. Here the CDR3 reads CASKPRAGGYNEQFF. The CDR3 DNA is TGTGCCAGCAAACCCCGAGCGGGAGGGTACAATGAGCAGTTCTTC.

The genes are TRBV6-6 and TRBJ1-5; 9 bases line up with TRBD1. The germline V gene encodes CDR1 MNHNY and CDR2 SVGAGI (reference sequence). This CDR3 comprises 16 residues. Trimming at V came to 6 bases and at J to 7 bases, leaving 13 bases not matched to a gene. The CDR3 reads CASRGSTGGTRQPQHF. In DNA, the CDR3 is TGTGCCAGCAGGGGTTCGACAGGGGGGACGAGACAGCCCCAGCATTTT.

V and J are TRBV18 and TRBJ2-1; 10 bases map to TRBD2. This CDR3 comprises 15 residues. V trimming: 3 bases; J trimming: 7 bases; junction bases outside the gene matches: 6. Germline CDR1 is KGHSH and CDR2 is LQKENI. The CDR3 coding sequence is TGTGCCAGCTCACCGGCTAGCGGGAGCAAAAATGAGCAGTTCTTC. As protein: CASSPASGSKNEQFF.

This clone was seen only once. The V and J genes are TRBV7-9 and TRBJ2-6; 7 nucleotides line up with TRBD1. The length of the CDR3 is 16 residues. V trimming: 7 bases; J trimming: 0 bases; junction bases outside the gene matches: 6. Germline CDR1 is SEHNR and CDR2 is FQNEAQ (reference sequence). The CDR3 bases are TGTGCCAGCACCCTGGGACAGACCTCTGGGGCCAACGTCCTGACTTTC. Translated, it gives CASTLGQTSGANVLTF.

The V call is TRBV9, the J call TRBJ1-3; D possibly corresponds to TRBD1 (5 bases). CDR1 and CDR2 from the germline V gene are SGDLS and YYNGEE. The CDR3 loop spans 15 amino acids. Deletions cut 3 bases from V and 2 bases from J, with 12 bases between. The CDR3 DNA reads as TGTGCCAGCAGCGCTTGGGGCGATCCTGGAAACACCATATATTTT. The encoded protein is CASSAWGDPGNTIYF. The variable domain in full, with the rest retrieved from reference TRBV9 and TRBJ1-3, is DSGVTQTPKHLITATGQRVTLRCSPRSGDLSVYWYQQSLDQGLQFLIQYYNGEERAKGNILERFSAQQFPDLHSELNLSSLELGDSALYFCASSAWGDPGNTIYFGEGSWLTVV.

CDR3 amino acids: CASSLRGTGYGYTF. In nucleotides, the CDR3 is TGTGCCAGCAGCCTAAGGGGCACGGGCTATGGCTACACCTTC. The chain recombines TRBV28 with TRBJ1-2; weak D call: TRBD1 (5 bases). V lost 6 bases and J 4 bases, leaving 15 bases between the germline ends. CDR1 is MDHEN and CDR2 is SYDVKM in the germline V gene. The CDR3 totals 14 residues.

The CDR3 loop reads CASSLSGVGMAATQYF. The CDR3 DNA reads as TGTGCCAGCAGCTTAAGCGGGGTCGGTATGGCCGCTACGCAGTATTTT. This rearrangement joins TRBV7-3 to TRBJ2-3, with D possibly being TRBD2 (6 bases). The CDR3 length is 16 residues. Looked up from germline, CDR1 is SGHTA and CDR2 is FQGTGA. V was shortened by 1 base and J by 8 bases, with 19 bases between the two germline ends.

This clone was seen more than once but under ten times. The chain links TRBV9 to TRBJ1-1, with TRBD1 matching 10 bases. V gave up 3 bases and J gave up 4 bases; unmatched junction bases: 6. CDR1 is SGDLS, CDR2 YYNGEE, per germline. This CDR3 contains 15 residues. This CDR3 is CASSATGGLGTEAFF. For the CDR3, the DNA is TGTGCCAGCAGCGCGACAGGGGGCCTGGGCACTGAAGCTTTCTTT.

The rearrangement links TRBV7-3 to TRBJ2-1; D is perhaps TRBD1 (6 bases). V dropped 2 bases and J dropped 0 bases, with 11 bases sitting between them. The CDR3 runs 16 residues. Germline V gene data show CDR1 as SGHTA and CDR2 as FQGTGA. The CDR3 reads CASSLQTGYSYNEQFF. The CDR3 DNA reads as TGTGCCAGCAGCTTACAGACAGGTTACTCCTACAATGAGCAGTTCTTC.

The rearrangement links TRBV23-1 to TRBJ1-4; D not resolved. TRBV23-1 is sorted into the ORF group, with uncertain function. V gave up 4 bases and J gave up 3 bases, with 12 bases separating them. The CDR3 covers 15 residues. The CDR3 nucleotides read TGCGCCAGCAGTCTCACCCCTAGAGCTAATGAAAAACTGTTTTTT. Translating it yields CASSLTPRANEKLFF.

The rearrangement joins TRBV2 to TRBJ1-1; the match to TRBD1 covers 7 bases. The germline CDR1 and CDR2 sequences are SNHLY and FYNNEI. The length of the CDR3 is 13 residues. The V gene end was trimmed by 5 bases and the J gene end by 1 base; junction bases not matched to a gene: 1. CDR3 sequence (DNA): TGTGCCAGCAGTCGGGACAGGAACACTGAAGCTTTCTTT. Its protein is CASSRDRNTEAFF.

The rearrangement uses TRBV5-6 and TRBJ2-7; D might be TRBD1 (5 bases). Germline values: CDR1 SGHDT, CDR2 YYEEEE. V was shortened by 4 bases and J by 0 bases, with 17 bases between the two germline ends. There are 16 residues in the CDR3. DNA for the CDR3: TGTGCCAGCAGCCTCGCAGGGCCTTCCCTCTCCTACGAGCAGTACTTC. It yields the protein CASSLAGPSLSYEQYF.

V and J are TRBV28 and TRBJ2-3, with a weak D call TRBD1 (6 bases). Germline loops: CDR1 MDHEN, CDR2 SYDVKM. The CDR3 covers 13 residues. V lost 4 bases and J lost 1, with 6 bases in between. The CDR3 here is CASSYRGTDTQYF. CDR3 coding DNA: TGTGCCAGCAGTTACAGGGGCACAGATACGCAGTATTTT.